The clone carrying this TCR beta chain was counted between two and nine times. This sample is part of a study of T cells after yellow fever vaccination. Germline V gene sequence: CDR1 LGHNA, CDR2 YSLEER. V lost 5 bases to trimming and J lost 4 bases, with 11 bases between them. This CDR3 has 13 residues. TCRdb used MiXCR to reprocess the 5' RACE reads, holding one entry per CDR3 protein. The profile shows some 670,000 distinct CDR3 sequences, roughly an eighth of them singletons. The clonotype originates from a man aged 25-45 years who received the YFV17D yellow fever vaccine. The V and J genes are TRBV4-3 and TRBJ1-1; no firm D call. Sample: PBMCs, taken on the day of the yellow fever booster vaccination. The CDR3 nucleotides read TGCGCCAGCAGCTGGGTGGAGGGCACTGAAGCTTTCTTT. It encodes CASSWVEGTEAFF.